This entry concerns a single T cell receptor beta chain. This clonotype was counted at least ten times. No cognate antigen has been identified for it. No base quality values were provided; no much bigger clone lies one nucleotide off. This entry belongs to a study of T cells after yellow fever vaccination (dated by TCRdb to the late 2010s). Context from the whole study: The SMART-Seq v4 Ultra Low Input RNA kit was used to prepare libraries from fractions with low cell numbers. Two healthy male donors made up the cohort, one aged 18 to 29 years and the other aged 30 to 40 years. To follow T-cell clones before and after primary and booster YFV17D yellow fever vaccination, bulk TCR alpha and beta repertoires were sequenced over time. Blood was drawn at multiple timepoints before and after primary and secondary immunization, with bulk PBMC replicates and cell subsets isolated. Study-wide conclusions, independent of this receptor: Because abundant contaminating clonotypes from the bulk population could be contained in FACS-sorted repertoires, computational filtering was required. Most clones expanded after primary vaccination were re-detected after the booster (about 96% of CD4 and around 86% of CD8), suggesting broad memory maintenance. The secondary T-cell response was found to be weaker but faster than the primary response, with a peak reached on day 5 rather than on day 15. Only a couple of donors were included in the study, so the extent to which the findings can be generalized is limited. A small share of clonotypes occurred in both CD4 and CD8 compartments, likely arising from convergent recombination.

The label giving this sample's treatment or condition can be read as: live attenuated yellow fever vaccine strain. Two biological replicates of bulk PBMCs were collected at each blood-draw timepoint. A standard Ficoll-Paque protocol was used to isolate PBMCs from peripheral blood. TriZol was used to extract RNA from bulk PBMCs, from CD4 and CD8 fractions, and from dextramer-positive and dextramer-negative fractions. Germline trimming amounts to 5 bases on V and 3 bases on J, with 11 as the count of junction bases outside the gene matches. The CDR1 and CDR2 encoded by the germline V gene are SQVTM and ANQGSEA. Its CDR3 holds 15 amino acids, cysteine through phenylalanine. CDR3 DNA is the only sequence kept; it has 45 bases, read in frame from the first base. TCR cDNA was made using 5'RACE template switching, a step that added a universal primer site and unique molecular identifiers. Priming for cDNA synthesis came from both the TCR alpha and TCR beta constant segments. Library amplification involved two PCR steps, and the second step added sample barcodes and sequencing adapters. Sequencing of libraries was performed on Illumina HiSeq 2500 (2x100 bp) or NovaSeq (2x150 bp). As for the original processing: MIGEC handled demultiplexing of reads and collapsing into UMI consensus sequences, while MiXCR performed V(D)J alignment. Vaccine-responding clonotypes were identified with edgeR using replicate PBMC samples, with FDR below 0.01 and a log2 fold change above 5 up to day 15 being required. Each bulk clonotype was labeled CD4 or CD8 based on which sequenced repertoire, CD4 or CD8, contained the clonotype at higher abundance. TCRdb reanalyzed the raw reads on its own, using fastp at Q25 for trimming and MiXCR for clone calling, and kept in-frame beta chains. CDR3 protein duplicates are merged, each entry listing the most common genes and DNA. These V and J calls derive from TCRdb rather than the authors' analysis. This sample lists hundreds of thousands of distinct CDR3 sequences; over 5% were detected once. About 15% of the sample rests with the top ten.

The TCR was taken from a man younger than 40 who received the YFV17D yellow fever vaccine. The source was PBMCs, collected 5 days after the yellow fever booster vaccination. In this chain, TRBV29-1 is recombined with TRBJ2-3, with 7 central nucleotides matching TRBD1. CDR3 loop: CSVRHRRGQTDTQYF. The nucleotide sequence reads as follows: TGCAGCGTTCGCCACCGTAGGGGGCAAACAGATACGCAGTATTTT.